This T cell receptor (beta chain) was recorded in a study of beta chain features in type 1 diabetes. Trimming took 5 bases from V and 2 from J; bases not matched to a gene: 6. The length of the CDR3 is 14 residues. CDR1 and CDR2 from the germline V gene are MNHEY and SVGAGI. Expressed TCRB transcripts got sequenced, as all isolated RNA was reverse transcribed. Produced via immunoSEQ multiplex PCR; TCRdb's table is partial and in-frame only. In the table there are under 300,000 clones, approximately 15% of which are singletons. In regard to this clone: What it binds is unknown.

Findings and caveats of the study: For Type 1 diabetes patients, all four CD4+ subsets carried TCRB CDR3s that were moderately but significantly shorter.

The TCR comes from a man between 25 and 39 years old with type 1 diabetes. Input material: naive CD4+ T cells from blood. The V call is TRBV6-5, the J call TRBJ2-7; 7 bases agree with TRBD2. CDR3 protein: CASSPGLDAYEQYF. The DNA for the CDR3 is TGTGCCAGCAGTCCCGGACTAGATGCCTACGAGCAGTACTTC.